Listed here are 17 T cell receptor beta chains from one sample, sequenced in a study of T and B cells in COVID-19 patients. BIOMED2 TRB-A/B primer pools were used in multiplex TRB PCR. Using its own MiXCR run on the multiplex PCR reads, TCRdb lists one record per CDR3 protein. Among around 2,900 distinct CDR3 sequences, more than 25% were seen once, and the ten largest hold more than 25%. TRB was amplified from about 250-500 ng of blood genomic DNA. Sequenced input: blood. The receptors were gathered from a human donor with active COVID-19.

This clonotype was found a few times. This sequence joins TRBV24-1 and TRBJ1-2, with D unresolved. Germline assignment: CDR1 KGHDR and CDR2 SFDVKD. The CDR3 loop spans 12 amino acids. Between the trimmed V and J ends, which lost 3 bases and 4 bases, there was a span of 5 bases. CDR3 sequence (DNA): TGTGCCACCAGTGATCCCATCTATGGCTACACCTTC. It yields the protein CATSDPIYGYTF.

This clonotype is medium-sized by share. The chain joins TRBV5-5 to TRBJ1-6; tentatively, D is TRBD1 (5 bases). The germline V and J ends were trimmed by 3 bases and 8 bases, with 15 bases remaining between them. Germline V gives CDR1 SGHKS, CDR2 YYEKEE (reference sequence). CDR3 size: 15 residues. CDR3 sequence: CASSSQGIRDSPLHF. The CDR3 DNA reads TGTGCCAGCAGCTCGCAGGGAATCAGGGATTCACCCCTCCACTTT. Full variable domain (remainder filled in from reference TRBV5-5 and TRBJ1-6): DAGVTQSPTHLIKTRGQQVTLRCSPISGHKSVSWYQQVLGQGPQFIFQYYEKEERGRGNFPDRFSARQFPNYSSELNVNALLLGDSALYLCASSSQGIRDSPLHFGNGTRLTVT.

The chain couples TRBV5-6 to TRBJ1-6; 9 positions match TRBD1. Unmatched junction bases numbered 5, after V lost 4 bases and J lost 9 bases. The CDR3 is 14 residues long. The V gene's germline CDR1 is SGHDT and CDR2 YYEEEE. CDR3 coding DNA: TGTGCCAGCAGCCGGGACAGGGTAGGTTCACCCCTCCACTTT. It encodes CASSRDRVGSPLHF.

Within the sample, this clonotype is medium-sized (0.01 to 0.1%). The rearrangement links TRBV6-1 to TRBJ2-7; D gene ambiguous. Trimming took off 3 bases at V and 5 bases at J, with 5 bases between the two ends. CDR1 and CDR2 (germline): MNHNS, SASEGT. This CDR3 has 11 amino acids. The CDR3 nucleotides read TGTGCCAGCAGTGACCTCCACGAGCAGTACTTC. Amino acids: CASSDLHEQYF.

The chain links TRBV20-1 to TRBJ2-7; D is perhaps TRBD1 (6 bases). The V gene's germline CDR1 is DFQATT and CDR2 SNEGSKA (reference sequence). The CDR3 is made up of 16 amino acids. With 5 bases removed from V and 0 bases from J, the gap between germline ends came to 20 bases. CDR3 sequence: CSAGTPGAGISYEQYF. In DNA, the CDR3 is TGCAGTGCTGGAACCCCAGGGGCCGGGATCTCCTACGAGCAGTACTTC.

V is TRBV6-5 and J is TRBJ1-1; no definite D call. The germline gives CDR1 MNHEY, CDR2 SVGAGI. This CDR3 region has 13 residues. Between the trimmed V and J ends, which lost 2 bases and 0 bases, there was a span of 4 bases. The CDR3 nucleotides read TGTGCCAGCAGTTACAGGATGAACACTGAAGCTTTCTTT. Its protein product is CASSYRMNTEAFF.

By sample share, this clonotype is medium-sized. The chain uses TRBV29-1 and TRBJ1-1; no clear D gene. V was cut by 4 bases and J by 3 bases, with 3 bases left in between. CDR3 length: 10 amino acids. The germline gives CDR1 SQVTM, CDR2 ANQGSEA. In DNA form, the CDR3 reads TGCAGCGTTGGGCACACTGAAGCTTTCTTT. Protein sequence: CSVGHTEAFF.

This chain links TRBV24-1 with TRBJ2-4; 7 bases match TRBD2. The ends lost 12 bases at V and 2 bases at J; junction bases unmatched: 9. Germline CDR1 is KGHDR and CDR2 is SFDVKD. CDR3 length equals 14 residues. In nucleotides, the CDR3 is TGTGCCTCTGGGGGGGGGAGATCCAAAAACATTCAGTACTTC. Protein sequence: CASGGGRSKNIQYF.

In this sample, this clonotype is medium-sized. This chain uses TRBV5-1 with TRBJ2-7; D unresolved. Germline CDR1 reads SGHRS; CDR2 reads YFSETQ. The length of the CDR3 is 15 residues. Trimming removed 4 bases from V and 1 base from J, with 15 bases in between. In DNA, the CDR3 is TGCGCCAGCAGCCTGTCCCCCGTTGGATCCTACGAGCAGTACTTC. Translation gives CASSLSPVGSYEQYF.

In its sample, this clonotype is medium-sized (0.01 to 0.1%). The rearrangement links TRBV6-5 to TRBJ1-1; TRBD1 agrees at 8 bases. V shed 7 bases and J 1 base; nucleotides not matched to a gene: 2. Germline CDR1 reads MNHEY; CDR2 reads SVGAGI. This CDR3 spans 13 amino acids. The CDR3 DNA reads TGTGCCAGCACGGACAGGGCGAACACTGAAGCTTTCTTT. Its protein product is CASTDRANTEAFF.

The chain employs TRBV19 and TRBJ2-7, with TRBD1 matching 7 bases. This CDR3 contains 12 residues. The germline V gene has CDR1 LNHDA and CDR2 SQIVND (reference sequence). Losses at the gene ends were 4 bases for V and 7 bases for J; bases not matched to a gene: 4. In DNA form, the CDR3 reads TGTGCCAGTAGTAGTCAGGGGGATGAGCAGTACTTC. Protein sequence: CASSSQGDEQYF.

The chain uses TRBV11-3 and TRBJ2-3, with 8 bases aligning to TRBD1. V lost 5 bases, J lost 7 bases, and 8 bases stayed unmatched. The germline CDR1 and CDR2 sequences are SGHNT and YENEEA. This CDR3 contains 14 residues. CDR3 amino acids: CASSVETGENTQYF. The CDR3 DNA reads TGTGCCAGCAGCGTCGAGACAGGGGAGAATACGCAGTATTTT.

V gene TRBV29-1 combines with J gene TRBJ2-1; TRBD1 matches 8 bases. V lost 7 bases, J lost 1 base, and 3 bases stayed unmatched. CDR3 length equals 13 residues. In germline, CDR1 is SQVTM, CDR2 ANQGSEA. CDR3 in DNA: TGCAGCGCCGACAGGGGTTCCTACAATGAGCAGTTCTTC. It encodes CSADRGSYNEQFF.

This clonotype was seen more than once but under ten times. This chain links TRBV6-4 with TRBJ2-1; D unclear. V shed 6 bases and J shed 0 bases, with 9 bases lying between them. The CDR3 is 14 residues long. Germline lookup yields CDR1 MRHNA and CDR2 SNTAGT. CDR3 in amino acids: CASSPESSYNEQFF. The CDR3 nucleotides are TGTGCCAGCAGCCCTGAGAGCTCCTACAATGAGCAGTTCTTC.

By share, this clonotype counts as medium-sized. The J gene is TRBJ1-4, the V gene TRBV7-6; D is uncertain. The V and J ends lost 3 bases and 0 bases respectively, with 8 bases between them. CDR1 is SGHVS and CDR2 is FNYEAQ in the germline V gene. The CDR3 extends over 15 amino acids. The CDR3 bases are TGTGCCAGCAGCTTGTCGCGGACAACTAATGAAAAACTGTTTTTT. This sequence encodes CASSLSRTTNEKLFF. The whole variable domain, remainder taken from reference TRBV7-6 and TRBJ1-4, is GAGVSQSPRYKVTKRGQDVALRCDPISGHVSLYWYRQALGQGPEFLTYFNYEAQQDKSGLPNDRFSAERPEGSISTLTIQRTEQRDSAMYRCASSLSRTTNEKLFFGSGTQLSVL.

By share, this clonotype counts as medium-sized (0.01 to 0.1%). V usage is TRBV5-5 and J usage is TRBJ2-5; 12 nucleotides align to TRBD2. From germline, CDR1 is SGHKS and CDR2 YYEKEE (reference sequence). The V gene end was trimmed by 0 bases and the J gene end by 2 bases; junction bases not matched to a gene: 8. The CDR3 has 18 amino acids. CDR3 nucleotides: TGTGCCAGCAGCTTGGTAGGGCTAGCGGGGGGGTTACAAGAGACCCAGTACTTC. Its protein is CASSLVGLAGGLQETQYF.

This clonotype was recorded a few times. The chain combines TRBV7-2 with TRBJ2-4; perhaps TRBD1 as D (6 bases). The CDR3 consists of 14 residues. V gave up 5 bases and J gave up 8 bases, with 16 bases separating them. Germline V gene data show CDR1 as SGHTA and CDR2 as FQGNSA. This CDR3 is CASSQTGTRDIQYF. CDR3 in DNA: TGTGCCAGCAGCCAGACCGGGACAAGGGACATTCAGTACTTC.